The T cell receptor (beta chain) described here comes from a study of blood T cell repertoires in COVID-19. Study as a whole: Italy, Spain and the United States were the sources of the convalescent and acute COVID-19 samples. T cells, B-cell-depleted T cells, or PBMCs supplied cDNA or gDNA.

Original analysis: Amplification with reference gene primers provided the estimates of nucleated cell counts. TCRdb keeps only in-frame clones here, not all; method: immunoSEQ multiplex PCR. V and J calls and clone size are copied from that table; D and trimming were computed from the DNA. The data contain some 45,000 clones, about four fifths of them singletons. Per germline, CDR1 SGHTA and CDR2 FQGNSA. The CDR3 is 15 amino acids. Trimming removed 5 bases at V and 6 bases at J, with 17 bases between. The sequencing input was peripheral blood. The clonotype was recovered from a woman aged 55-69 years with acute or convalescent COVID-19. The chain carries TRBV7-2 and TRBJ2-1; weak D call: TRBD1 (6 bases). Here the CDR3 reads CASSPGTLTPNEQFF. The CDR3 coding sequence is TGTGCCAGCAGCCCCGGGACATTGACCCCCAATGAGCAGTTCTTC.